This entry lists 8 T cell receptor beta chains sequenced from one sample in a study of cytomegalovirus exposure and HLA in healthy donors. Assay: immunoSEQ multiplex PCR; the TCRdb copy retains only in-frame clones and omits some. The sample has roughly 130,000 clones; 70% to 90% are singletons. The material sequenced was PBMCs. The receptors stem from a woman between 25 and 40 years old in good health and CMV-seronegative.

The chain links TRBV6-5 to TRBJ1-3; D unclear. V was shortened by 7 bases and J by 4 bases, with 17 bases between the two germline ends. CDR1 and CDR2 from the germline V gene are MNHEY and SVGAGI. The CDR3 is made up of 15 amino acids. The DNA of the CDR3 is TGTGCCAGCACTCTCCGTACGGGGTCGGGAAACACCATATATTTT. It is translated as CASTLRTGSGNTIYF.

This clone came up once. This chain links TRBV7-9 with TRBJ1-2; TRBD1 might be the D (6 bases). This CDR3 is 12 amino acids long. Germline assignment: CDR1 SEHNR and CDR2 FQNEAQ (reference sequence). V was shortened by 0 bases and J by 8 bases, with 7 bases between the two germline ends. The CDR3 loop reads CASSLATGGYTF. In DNA form, the CDR3 reads TGTGCCAGCAGCTTAGCAACAGGGGGCTACACCTTC.

V and J are TRBV7-3 and TRBJ2-3; 7 bases are shared with TRBD2. This CDR3 comprises 17 residues. Germline V gene data show CDR1 as SGHTA and CDR2 as FQGTGA. Trimming took 4 bases from V and 0 from J; bases not matched to a gene: 10. The CDR3 protein is CASSSNPLARSTDTQYF. In DNA, the CDR3 is TGTGCCAGCAGCTCCAACCCACTAGCGCGGAGCACAGATACGCAGTATTTT.

This clone was seen only a few times. The V gene is TRBV9, the J gene TRBJ1-2; D ambiguous. V gave up 0 bases and J gave up 7 bases, with 10 bases separating them. The CDR3 runs 13 residues. The germline V gene has CDR1 SGDLS and CDR2 YYNGEE. This CDR3 reads CASSVDGIFGYTF. As DNA, the CDR3 is TGTGCCAGCAGCGTAGACGGGATCTTTGGCTACACCTTC.

This rearrangement joins TRBV11-2 to TRBJ1-4; 8 bases are a match to TRBD1. Trimming took 4 bases from V and 8 from J; bases not matched to a gene: 6. The CDR3 runs 14 residues. Looked up from germline, CDR1 is SGHAT and CDR2 is FQNNGV. The CDR3 protein is CASSSQGAGEKLFF. CDR3 DNA: TGTGCCAGCAGCTCTCAGGGGGCAGGGGAAAAACTGTTTTTT.

This chain uses TRBV7-9 with TRBJ2-2, with D possibly TRBD2 on 5 matching bases. CDR3 length: 14 residues. CDR1 and CDR2 from the germline V gene are SEHNR and FQNEAQ (reference sequence). With 5 bases removed from V and 1 base from J, the gap between germline ends came to 8 bases. The CDR3, as DNA: TGTGCCAGCAGCCTGGGAGTGAACACCGGGGAGCTGTTTTTT. It specifies CASSLGVNTGELFF. Full variable domain (outside the CDR3, taken from reference TRBV7-9 and TRBJ2-2): DTGVSQNPRHKITKRGQNVTFRCDPISEHNRLYWYRQTLGQGPEFLTYFQNEAQLEKSRLLSDRFSAERPKGSFSTLEIQRTEQGDSAMYLCASSLGVNTGELFFGEGSRLTVL.

The chain carries TRBV21-1 and TRBJ2-7; the DNA was not compared with TRBD1, the D call given in the table. TRBV21-1 is recorded as a pseudogene. The CDR3 extends over 13 amino acids. The CDR3 loop is CAIPRDRFYEQYF. The CDR3 DNA is TGTGCCATACCCCGGGACAGGTTCTACGAGCAGTACTTC.

The table lists this clone with a few counts. CDR3 residues: CASTFTTYGYTF. In nucleotides, the CDR3 is TGTGCCAGCACCTTCACCACTTATGGCTACACCTTC. The rearrangement joins TRBV6-1 to TRBJ1-2, with no clear D. The CDR3 loop spans 12 amino acids. In germline, CDR1 is MNHNS, CDR2 SASEGT. V lost 7 bases and J 5 bases, leaving 11 bases between the germline ends.